This TCR beta chain was identified in a study of graft-versus-host responses after intestinal transplantation. On the study more broadly: Multivisceral, liver-intestinal, or isolated intestinal transplants were given to recipients. Tacrolimus plus steroids were given to all recipients for roughly 3 years, preceded by anti-thymocyte globulin induction. Study results and caveats: GvH clones were found in recipient marrow; some appeared first in ileum or blood. Researchers found peak circulating GvH clone levels linked to early post-transplant HvG declines.

V was clipped by 1 base and J by 6 bases; unmatched bases: 1. Germline CDR1 LGHNA, CDR2 YSLEER. The CDR3 spans 15 residues. TCRdb's table, derived via immunoSEQ multiplex PCR, lists solely in-frame clones and lacks some. This sample has 70,000 to 95,000 clones, with roughly 93% found just once. Worth noting for this clone: The antigen is undetermined.

This TCR was recovered from a human donor who was the organ donor for an intestinal transplant. The chain joins TRBV4-3 to TRBJ2-2; 11 positions match TRBD1. This sample comprised unstimulated CD8+ T cells sorted from spleen or lymph node cells, obtained before transplant. The CDR3 DNA sequence: TGCGCCAGCAGCCAAGGGACAGGGGGCGCCGGGGAGCTGTTTTTT. Amino acids: CASSQGTGGAGELFF.